These 10 T cell receptor beta chains were all obtained from the same sample, sequenced in a study of T cell repertoires in cytomegalovirus infection. In TCRdb, the reads were re-called with MiXCR into one record per CDR3 protein. The table includes 250,000 to 300,000 distinct CDR3 sequences, roughly 24% detected once. Sequenced input: PBMCs. The receptors stem from a human donor in good health (CMV status not recorded). Some clones in this sample may be carry-over from other donors' samples.

This clonotype was counted many times. The V gene is TRBV11-3, the J gene TRBJ2-7; weak D call: TRBD1 (5 bases). Deletions cut 2 bases from V and 6 bases from J, with 11 bases between. In germline, CDR1 is SGHNT, CDR2 YENEEA. The CDR3 is made up of 13 amino acids. CDR3 loop: CASSLLRDGEQYF. The CDR3 region has the DNA TGTGCCAGCAGCTTACTCAGGGATGGCGAGCAGTACTTC.

The V gene is TRBV7-6, the J gene TRBJ2-5; 10 positions match TRBD2. The V and J ends lost 3 bases and 1 base, in that order; junction bases with no gene match: 2. The germline V gene has CDR1 SGHVS and CDR2 FNYEAQ. The CDR3 is made up of 15 amino acids. The CDR3 here is CASSFSGRTQETQYF. The CDR3, as DNA: TGTGCCAGCAGCTTTAGCGGGAGGACCCAAGAGACCCAGTACTTC.

The chain uses TRBV28 and TRBJ1-1; possible D gene TRBD1, 6 bases. CDR1 and CDR2 from the germline V gene are MDHEN and SYDVKM. The CDR3 spans 16 residues. Trimming cost V 7 bases and J 3 bases, with 21 bases left between them. The CDR3 loop is CASTSTGYRRYTEAFF. The CDR3 DNA follows: TGTGCCAGCACTAGTACAGGGTATAGAAGATACACTGAAGCTTTCTTT.

The chain uses TRBV20-1 and TRBJ1-1; the D gene is possibly TRBD1 (6 bases). Germline values: CDR1 DFQATT, CDR2 SNEGSKA (reference sequence). Trimming removed 0 bases from V and 1 base from J, with 12 bases in between. The CDR3 sequence is 15 residues long. The DNA for the CDR3 is TGCAGTGCTAGAGATCCGGTCAGGGGGAACACTGAAGCTTTCTTT. Encoded protein: CSARDPVRGNTEAFF.

This rearrangement joins TRBV12-3 or TRBV12-4 to TRBJ2-7; 11 bases line up with TRBD1. This CDR3 comprises 14 residues. The V segment lost 5 bases and the J segment 5 bases; nucleotides outside the gene matches: 5. CDR3 sequence: CASSRTGGMDEQYV. In nucleotides, the CDR3 is TGTGCCAGCAGTCGGACAGGGGGCATGGACGAGCAGTACGTC.

This clonotype was counted between two and nine times. The CDR3, as DNA: TGTGCCAGCATTGACCCGTACAGGGAAAAACTGTTTTTT. Translating it yields CASIDPYREKLFF. The chain carries TRBV28 and TRBJ1-4, with TRBD1 as a possible D gene (5 bases). The CDR3 is made up of 13 amino acids. The germline CDR1 and CDR2 sequences are MDHEN and SYDVKM. The ends were cut back, 7 bases at V and 8 bases at J, with 14 bases in the middle.

The sample holds a few counts of this clonotype. CDR3 loop: CASSWGQRQETQYF. The DNA of the CDR3 is TGTGCCAGCAGCTGGGGACAGAGACAAGAGACCCAGTACTTC. The chain combines TRBV5-6 with TRBJ2-5; TRBD1 matches 7 bases. The CDR3 spans 14 residues. Trimming took 3 bases from V and 2 from J; bases not matched to a gene: 4. Germline lookup yields CDR1 SGHDT and CDR2 YYEEEE.

The V call is TRBV20-1, the J call TRBJ2-1; 10 bases line up with TRBD2. CDR3 length: 15 amino acids. Germline lookup yields CDR1 DFQATT and CDR2 SNEGSKA (reference sequence). The V segment lost 0 bases and the J segment 3 bases; nucleotides outside the gene matches: 2. The CDR3 reads CSARDLAGDYNEQFF. DNA for the CDR3: TGCAGTGCTAGAGATCTAGCGGGGGACTACAATGAGCAGTTCTTC.

This clonotype was detected ten times or more. V and J are TRBV28 and TRBJ2-1; D remains ambiguous. V was clipped by 6 bases and J by 4 bases, with 10 bases between them. The CDR3 covers 13 residues. Germline V gives CDR1 MDHEN, CDR2 SYDVKM. The CDR3 DNA reads TGTGCCAGCAGCTTAACCGGATACAATGAGCAGTTCTTC. Translating it yields CASSLTGYNEQFF.

In this sample, this clonotype turned up many times. The V call is TRBV6-2 or TRBV6-3, the J call TRBJ1-1, with D possibly matching TRBD1 (5 bases). With 4 bases removed from V and 10 bases from J, the gap between germline ends came to 10 bases. The CDR3 length is 11 residues. CDR1 MNHEY and CDR2 SVGEGT come from the germline V gene. CDR3 loop: CASSSDSIAFF. The CDR3 DNA sequence: TGTGCCAGCAGTTCCGACAGTATAGCTTTCTTT.